The rows below give T cell receptor beta chains drawn from one sample of a study of T cells after yellow fever vaccination. MiXCR was run by TCRdb on the 5' RACE reads, yielding one entry per CDR3 protein. The data hold about 140,000 distinct CDR3 sequences, with 7.7% observed a single time. Sequenced material: CD4+ T cells sorted from PBMCs, taken 5 days after the yellow fever booster vaccination. The receptor set was obtained from a man aged 30-40 years who received the YFV17D yellow fever vaccine. CDR3s include the opening cysteine and the closing phenylalanine or tryptophan. A D gene is named only where the DNA matches it firmly. Size is stated for part of the rows, as once, few or many counts, or as a class when the clone is expanded.

V gene: TRBV5-6; J gene: TRBJ2-3; clone size: many; D gene: NA; CDR3 DNA: TGTGCCAGCAGCTTAGCCTACACAGATACGCAGTATTTT; CDR3 protein: CASSLAYTDTQYF
V gene: TRBV28; J gene: TRBJ2-7; clone size: many; D gene: NA; CDR3 DNA: TGTGCCAGCAAGATTGGGGGAGGACTCTACGAGCAGTACTTC; CDR3 protein: CASKIGGGLYEQYF
V gene: TRBV20-1; J gene: TRBJ2-7; clone size: many; D gene: TRBD1; CDR3 DNA: TGCAGTGCTAATAGGGGGCCCCTTACCTACGAGCAGTACTTC; CDR3 protein: CSANRGPLTYEQYF
V gene: TRBV6-5; J gene: TRBJ2-7; clone size: NA; D gene: NA; CDR3 DNA: TGTGCCAGCAGTTACTCGATGGATCTCAGGAGCTCCTACGAGCAGTACTTC; CDR3 protein: CASSYSMDLRSSYEQYF
V gene: TRBV10-2; J gene: TRBJ2-7; clone size: many; D gene: TRBD2; CDR3 DNA: TGCGCCAGCCTAACTAGCGGGAACTACGAGCAGTACTTC; CDR3 protein: CASLTSGNYEQYF
V gene: TRBV9; J gene: TRBJ2-1; clone size: many; D gene: TRBD2; CDR3 DNA: TGTGCCAGCACCCAGACTAGCGGGAGCAACAATGAGCAGTTCTTC; CDR3 protein: CASTQTSGSNNEQFF
V gene: TRBV7-3; J gene: TRBJ2-3; clone size: many; D gene: TRBD1; CDR3 DNA: TGTGCCAGCAGCTTAAGCCCCCCGGGCAGGGGGTTCGCCCACTTACCCAGTTTCACGCAGTATTTT; CDR3 protein: CASSLSPPGRGFAHLPSFTQYF
V gene: TRBV29-1; J gene: TRBJ2-3; clone size: many; D gene: NA; CDR3 DNA: TGCAGCGTTGCCAGGGGGGGAGTGGCTACAGATACGCAGTATTTT; CDR3 protein: CSVARGGVATDTQYF
V gene: TRBV12-3/TRBV12-4; J gene: TRBJ2-1; clone size: many; D gene: TRBD1; CDR3 DNA: TGTGCCAGCAGTCCCCCCGCTCCTACAGGGGTGTATGAGCAGTTCTTC; CDR3 protein: CASSPPAPTGVYEQFF
V gene: TRBV24-1; J gene: TRBJ2-2; clone size: many; D gene: TRBD1; CDR3 DNA: TGTGCCACCAGCGGACAGGGCGTTACCGGGGAGCTGTTTTTT; CDR3 protein: CATSGQGVTGELFF